One TCR beta chain is described in this entry. Its specific antigen is unknown. Base qualities are not provided; no much larger clone lies one nucleotide away. These data originate in a study of blood T cell repertoires in COVID-19 (dated by TCRdb to 2018 to 2021). Describing the broader study: Samples from collaborators originated in the United States, Italy and Spain and spanned both the acute and convalescent phases of COVID-19. The prospective study material was composed of cDNA or gDNA derived from T cells, B-cell-depleted T cells, or PBMCs. Deeply sampled blood TCRbeta repertoires from subjects exposed to, actively infected with, or recovered from COVID-19 were included in the dataset. The repertoires were released in a freely available public database meant as a resource for research on the immune response to SARS-CoV-2. The samples were drawn from two sources: the first 160 participants of the ongoing ImmuneRACE study, and some 1,300 subjects contributed by 6 global collaborators. Nearly every sample came with metadata listing a de-identified subject ID, COVID-19 status, age in years and sex. Where HLA class I and class II types were available, the types were taken from metadata supplied by the sample provider, not from assay-based typing.

Study-wide conclusions, independent of this receptor: The quantity of clinical and demographic metadata differed by source and by participant and was supplied without curation.

TCRbeta CDR3 regions were amplified from genomic DNA using the immunoSEQ Assay, a bias-controlled multiplex PCR. The original pipeline was this. The number of nucleated cells in each sample was estimated from the amplification of reference gene primers within the assay. Sequence reads were collapsed and filtered to measure the absolute abundance of every unique TCRbeta CDR3 rearrangement. For each sample, productive Simpson clonality was calculated as the square root of Simpson's diversity index across productive rearrangements. TCRdb re-hosts the immuneACCESS table, in-frame sequences only. Its copies lack some clones; in the studies checked, an unresolved V gene accounts for under half of them, and the cause for the rest is not known. That table supplies the V and J calls and clone size; D and trimming were determined from the DNA. This sample has 200,000 to 250,000 clones in its table, and around four fifths of those were observed once. Of the sample, 2.5% to 3% falls within the top ten clones.

Each collaborating institution followed its own protocols to collect whole blood in K2EDTA tubes. Collaborator samples were shipped for TCRbeta analysis as frozen whole blood, isolated PBMCs, or DNA extracted from either sample type. The CDR3 sequence holds 16 residues, the cysteine and phenylalanine included. Here the CDR3 DNA is all that survives: 48 bases in frame from base 1. CDR1 and CDR2 are drawn from the germline V gene: SGDLS, YYNGEE. The V end loses 0 bases and the J end loses 0 bases, and a stretch of 12 bases separates them. This sequence originates from a man aged 45-65 years with active or convalescent COVID-19. Sample: peripheral blood. This chain joins TRBV9 to TRBJ1-1, with no confidently assigned D gene. The base sequence is TGTGCCAGCAGCGTAGGGGCAGAACTTTTGAACACTGAAGCTTTCTTT. Translation gives CASSVGAELLNTEAFF. The full variable domain, completed from the reference TRBV9 and TRBJ1-1 proteins outside the CDR3, reads DSGVTQTPKHLITATGQRVTLRCSPRSGDLSVYWYQQSLDQGLQFLIQYYNGEERAKGNILERFSAQQFPDLHSELNLSSLELGDSALYFCASSVGAELLNTEAFFGQGTRLTVV.